A selection of T cell receptor beta chains follows, all from one sample in a study of monozygotic twins with inflammatory bowel disease. TCRdb reprocessed the 5' RACE reads and keeps a single row for each CDR3 protein, giving no DNA. The repertoire table contains about 160,000 distinct CDR3 sequences. The specimen was blood. These receptors all stem from a human donor with ulcerative colitis or Crohn's disease, or a healthy co-twin of an affected twin (not recorded which). The CDR3 runs from the conserved cysteine through the conserved F or W.

j_call: TRBJ1-4; v_call: TRBV12-3/TRBV12-4; cdr3_length: 13; cdr3_aa: CASSSDRGAQLFF
j_call: TRBJ2-2; v_call: TRBV28; cdr3_length: 16; cdr3_aa: CASSLGTSGYTGELFF
j_call: TRBJ2-5; v_call: TRBV14; cdr3_length: 15; cdr3_aa: CASSHLTSGGETQYF
j_call: TRBJ1-6; v_call: TRBV5-1; cdr3_length: 13; cdr3_aa: CASSFTNNSPLHF
j_call: TRBJ2-3; v_call: TRBV3-1; cdr3_length: 14; cdr3_aa: CASSQEAGADTQYF
j_call: TRBJ2-1; v_call: TRBV18; cdr3_length: 13; cdr3_aa: CASSPPTGDEQFF
j_call: TRBJ2-1; v_call: TRBV7-2; cdr3_length: 16; cdr3_aa: CASSLVQFSGLNEQFF
j_call: TRBJ1-5; v_call: TRBV18; cdr3_length: 15; cdr3_aa: CASSPRGDGNQPQHF
j_call: TRBJ2-7; v_call: TRBV7-2; cdr3_length: 15; cdr3_aa: CASSPPPGLDPEQYF
j_call: TRBJ2-1; v_call: TRBV7-9; cdr3_length: 15; cdr3_aa: CASSTRTSGSHEQFF
j_call: TRBJ2-7; v_call: TRBV20-1; cdr3_length: 15; cdr3_aa: CSARERDRFRYEQYF
j_call: TRBJ2-1; v_call: TRBV3-1; cdr3_length: 19; cdr3_aa: CASSQVSRWVADGYNEQFF
j_call: TRBJ2-5; v_call: TRBV20-1; cdr3_length: 14; cdr3_aa: CSASRAVDQETQYF
j_call: TRBJ2-7; v_call: TRBV9; cdr3_length: 15; cdr3_aa: CASSKSRGAPYEQYF
j_call: TRBJ2-7; v_call: TRBV7-2; cdr3_length: 16; cdr3_aa: CASSYPGTSGNYEQYF
j_call: TRBJ2-1; v_call: TRBV7-3; cdr3_length: 16; cdr3_aa: CASSHGASGEYNEQFF
j_call: TRBJ2-3; v_call: TRBV20-1; cdr3_length: 14; cdr3_aa: CSARAGGSTDTQYF
j_call: TRBJ2-3; v_call: TRBV6-2/TRBV6-3; cdr3_length: 14; cdr3_aa: CASSYPGEADTQYF
j_call: TRBJ1-3; v_call: TRBV12-3/TRBV12-4; cdr3_length: 12; cdr3_aa: CASSLGGNTIYF
j_call: TRBJ1-2; v_call: TRBV20-1; cdr3_length: 14; cdr3_aa: CSARDVIGRATYTF
j_call: TRBJ1-5; v_call: TRBV12-3/TRBV12-4; cdr3_length: 13; cdr3_aa: CASSLSREQPQHF
j_call: TRBJ2-7; v_call: TRBV6-5; cdr3_length: 15; cdr3_aa: CASSYGSGTVYEQYF
j_call: TRBJ2-3; v_call: TRBV7-3; cdr3_length: 15; cdr3_aa: CASSLIGGQQDTQYF
j_call: TRBJ2-4; v_call: TRBV6-1; cdr3_length: 16; cdr3_aa: CASTLDLQGAKNIQYF
j_call: TRBJ1-1; v_call: TRBV27; cdr3_length: 15; cdr3_aa: CASSLGRGGLSEAFF
j_call: TRBJ1-5; v_call: TRBV7-9; cdr3_length: 13; cdr3_aa: CASSLGAGQPQHF
j_call: TRBJ2-1; v_call: TRBV18; cdr3_length: 17; cdr3_aa: CASSPPVLYRGHDEQFF
j_call: TRBJ2-7; v_call: TRBV5-1; cdr3_length: 13; cdr3_aa: CASSSGDTYEQYF
j_call: TRBJ2-1; v_call: TRBV7-8; cdr3_length: 17; cdr3_aa: CASSPTLTSGAYNEQFF
j_call: TRBJ2-1; v_call: TRBV10-3; cdr3_length: 17; cdr3_aa: CAISEGLAGLNYNEQFF
j_call: TRBJ1-2; v_call: TRBV6-5; cdr3_length: 13; cdr3_aa: CASTRERGIGYTF
j_call: TRBJ2-5; v_call: TRBV28; cdr3_length: 13; cdr3_aa: CASSNPRKRTQYF
j_call: TRBJ2-7; v_call: TRBV5-6; cdr3_length: 14; cdr3_aa: CASNGGGQEYEQYF
j_call: TRBJ1-4; v_call: TRBV20-1; cdr3_length: 12; cdr3_aa: CSARALPGWVFF
j_call: TRBJ2-7; v_call: TRBV5-1; cdr3_length: 13; cdr3_aa: CASSLGQEPVKYF
j_call: TRBJ1-1; v_call: TRBV28; cdr3_length: 14; cdr3_aa: CASSRLGGLTEAFF
j_call: TRBJ1-2; v_call: TRBV7-3; cdr3_length: 13; cdr3_aa: CASSFGQSYGYTF
j_call: TRBJ1-1; v_call: TRBV20-1; cdr3_length: 14; cdr3_aa: CSARDLTGPGEAFF
j_call: TRBJ2-6; v_call: TRBV6-5; cdr3_length: 18; cdr3_aa: CASSYMGTGLSGANVLTF
j_call: TRBJ2-3; v_call: TRBV5-1; cdr3_length: 13; cdr3_aa: CASRKGATDTQYF
j_call: TRBJ1-4; v_call: TRBV7-2; cdr3_length: 13; cdr3_aa: CASSTTTNEKLFF
j_call: TRBJ2-1; v_call: TRBV10-3; cdr3_length: 16; cdr3_aa: CAISGLAGASYNEQFF
j_call: TRBJ1-4; v_call: TRBV11-2; cdr3_length: 16; cdr3_aa: CASSLAGRGIGEQLFF
j_call: TRBJ2-1; v_call: TRBV11-2; cdr3_length: 18; cdr3_aa: CASSLEPWASGEYNEQFF
j_call: TRBJ2-3; v_call: TRBV20-1; cdr3_length: 11; cdr3_aa: CSPTRTDTQYF
j_call: TRBJ2-2; v_call: TRBV15; cdr3_length: 14; cdr3_aa: CATSRDGNTGELFF
j_call: TRBJ2-1; v_call: TRBV20-1; cdr3_length: 15; cdr3_aa: CSARAGGRVGNEQFF
j_call: TRBJ2-3; v_call: TRBV5-1; cdr3_length: 13; cdr3_aa: CASSSDSLDTQYF
j_call: TRBJ1-1; v_call: TRBV7-2; cdr3_length: 14; cdr3_aa: CASSPDGGFGEAFF
j_call: TRBJ2-3; v_call: TRBV24-1; cdr3_length: 11; cdr3_aa: CATSDLWSQYF
j_call: TRBJ1-3; v_call: TRBV27; cdr3_length: 14; cdr3_aa: CASSFGGAGTTIYF
j_call: TRBJ2-2; v_call: TRBV2; cdr3_length: 14; cdr3_aa: CARHRTGRTGELFF
j_call: TRBJ2-1; v_call: TRBV20-1; cdr3_length: 14; cdr3_aa: CSALRGLAGEQQFF
j_call: TRBJ1-2; v_call: TRBV9; cdr3_length: 13; cdr3_aa: CASSVEEGYGYTF
j_call: TRBJ2-1; v_call: TRBV7-3; cdr3_length: 14; cdr3_aa: CASSFTYQDNEQFF
j_call: TRBJ2-3; v_call: TRBV6-5; cdr3_length: 16; cdr3_aa: CASRPRGLTTTDTQYF
j_call: TRBJ1-4; v_call: TRBV7-9; cdr3_length: 15; cdr3_aa: CASSLLDGEGEKLFF